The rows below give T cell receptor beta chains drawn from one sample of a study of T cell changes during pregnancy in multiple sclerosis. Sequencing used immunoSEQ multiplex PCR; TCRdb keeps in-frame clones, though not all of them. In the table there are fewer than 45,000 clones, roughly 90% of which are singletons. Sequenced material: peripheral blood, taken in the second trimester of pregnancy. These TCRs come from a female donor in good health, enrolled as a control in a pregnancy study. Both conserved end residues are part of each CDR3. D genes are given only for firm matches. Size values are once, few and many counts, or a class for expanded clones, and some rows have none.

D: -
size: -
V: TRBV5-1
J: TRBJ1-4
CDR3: CASSSIGTTTNEKLFF
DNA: TGCGCCAGCAGCTCAATCGGGACTACAACTAATGAAAAACTGTTTTTT

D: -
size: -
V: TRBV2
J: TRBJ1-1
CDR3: CASSGYRAGGNTEAFF
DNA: TGTGCCAGCAGTGGCTACAGGGCTGGGGGAAACACTGAAGCTTTCTTT

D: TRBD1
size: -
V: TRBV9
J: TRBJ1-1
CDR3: CASSWTGDTEAFF
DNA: TGTGCCAGCAGCTGGACAGGGGATACTGAAGCTTTCTTT

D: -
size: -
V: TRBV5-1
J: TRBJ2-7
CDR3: CASSPGAYEQYF
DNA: TGCGCCAGCAGCCCGGGGGCCTACGAGCAGTACTTC

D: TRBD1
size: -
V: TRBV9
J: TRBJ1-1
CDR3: CASSRQGTEAFF
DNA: TGTGCCAGCAGCCGACAGGGAACTGAAGCTTTCTTT

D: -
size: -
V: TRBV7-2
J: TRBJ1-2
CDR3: CASSLGRGGVNYGYTF
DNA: TGTGCCAGCAGCTTAGGGCGCGGGGGGGTAAACTATGGCTACACCTTC

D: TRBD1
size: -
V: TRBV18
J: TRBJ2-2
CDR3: CASSPQGEGAGELFF
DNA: TGTGCCAGCTCACCGCAGGGGGAAGGCGCCGGGGAGCTGTTTTTT

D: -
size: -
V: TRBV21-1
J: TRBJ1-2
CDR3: CASSKGKESYGYTF
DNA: TGTGCCAGCAGCAAAGGGAAGGAGAGCTATGGCTACACCTTC

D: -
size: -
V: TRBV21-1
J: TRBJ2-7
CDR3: CASSKGPFVDRGTYEQYF
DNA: TGTGCCAGCAGCAAAGGGCCTTTCGTGGACAGGGGTACCTACGAGCAGTACTTC

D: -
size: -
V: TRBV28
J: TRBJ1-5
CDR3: CASLGDNYSNQPQHF
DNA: TGTGCCAGCCTTGGTGACAATTATAGCAATCAGCCCCAGCATTTT

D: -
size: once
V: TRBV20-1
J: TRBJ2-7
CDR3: CSGQGTDEQYF
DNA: TGCAGTGGGCAGGGGACGGACGAGCAGTACTTC

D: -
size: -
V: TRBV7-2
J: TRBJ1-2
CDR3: CASSYPPGGGGYTF
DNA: TGTGCCAGCAGCTACCCCCCGGGGGGGGGTGGCTACACCTTC

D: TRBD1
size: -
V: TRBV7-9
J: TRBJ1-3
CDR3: CASSLGQGAGNTIYF
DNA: TGTGCCAGCAGCCTTGGACAGGGGGCTGGAAACACCATATATTTT

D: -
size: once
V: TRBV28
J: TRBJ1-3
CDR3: CASSSSDRTGRNTIYF
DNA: TGTGCCAGCAGTTCCTCGGACCGAACAGGGAGAAACACCATATATTTT

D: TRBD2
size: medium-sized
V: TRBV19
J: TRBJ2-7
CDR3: CASSRGLAGLTYEQYF
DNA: TGTGCCAGTAGTAGGGGACTAGCGGGGCTAACCTACGAGCAGTACTTC

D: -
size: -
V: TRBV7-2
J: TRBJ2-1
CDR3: CASSTRGGDNEQFF
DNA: TGTGCCAGCAGCACCCGAGGCGGGGACAATGAGCAGTTCTTC

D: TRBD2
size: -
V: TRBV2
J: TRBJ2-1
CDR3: CASSAGGRGYNEQFF
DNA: TGTGCCAGCAGTGCCGGCGGGAGAGGGTACAATGAGCAGTTCTTC

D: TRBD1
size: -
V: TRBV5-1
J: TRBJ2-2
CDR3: CASSHGTGGFIPGELFF
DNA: TGCGCCAGCAGTCACGGGACAGGGGGCTTCATTCCCGGGGAGCTGTTTTTT

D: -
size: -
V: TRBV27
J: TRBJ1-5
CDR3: CASSLGGAGQPQHF
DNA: TGTGCCAGCAGTTTAGGGGGGGCTGGTCAGCCCCAGCATTTT

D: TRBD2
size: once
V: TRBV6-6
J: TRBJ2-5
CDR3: CASISSGGPTQETQYF
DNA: TGTGCCAGCATAAGTAGCGGGGGGCCTACGCAAGAGACCCAGTACTTC

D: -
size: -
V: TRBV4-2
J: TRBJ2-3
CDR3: CASSLTSTTDTQYF
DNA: TGTGCCAGCAGCCTGACTAGTACCACAGATACGCAGTATTTT

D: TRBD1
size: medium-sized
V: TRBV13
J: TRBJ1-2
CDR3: CASSSGTGIDRHGYTF
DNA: TGTGCCAGCAGCTCGGGGACAGGGATAGATAGACATGGCTACACCTTC

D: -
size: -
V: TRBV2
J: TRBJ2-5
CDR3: CATSPDGHMEQYF
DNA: TGTGCCACCTCACCCGACGGTCATATGGAGCAGTACTTC

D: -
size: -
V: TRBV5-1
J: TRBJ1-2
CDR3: CASSLGTDSYTF
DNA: TGCGCCAGCAGCTTGGGGACTGATAGCTACACCTTC